This TCR beta chain was identified during a study of regulatory T cells in long-lasting Graves disease. This clonotype was recorded many times. Time point denoted: persistent/refractory GD, antithyroid drugs over 5 years with positive TRAb. TCR sequences were obtained from RNA taken from PBMCs. EDTA tubes collected roughly 9.6 milliliters of peripheral blood. With iRepertoire HTBI primers and Arm-PCR of CDR3 regions, TCR beta libraries were built. From the multiplex PCR reads, TCRdb called clonotypes with MiXCR, one entry per CDR3 protein. This table has roughly 400,000 distinct CDR3 sequences, 21% appearing once. The source material was peripheral blood mononuclear cells (PBMCs), sampled when the disease was refractory, from a patient treated with antithyroid drugs. This clonotype was obtained from a female donor with Graves disease.

CDR3 sequence (DNA): TGTGCCAGCAGCAATACAGGGACGGACGACGAGCAGTACTTC. This gives the protein CASSNTGTDDEQYF. This chain joins TRBV11-1 and TRBJ2-7, with D maybe TRBD1 (6 bases). CDR1 SGHAT and CDR2 FQDESV come from the germline V gene (reference sequence). V dropped 5 bases and J dropped 5 bases, with 16 bases sitting between them. CDR3 length: 14 residues. Combining the CDR3 with reference TRBV11-1 and TRBJ2-7 gives the whole variable domain EAEVAQSPRYKITEKSQAVAFWCDPISGHATLYWYRQILGQGPELLVQFQDESVVDDSQLPKDRFSAERLKGVDSTLKIQPAELGDSAMYLCASSNTGTDDEQYFGPGTRLTVT.